This T cell receptor beta chain was recovered during a study of cytomegalovirus exposure and HLA in healthy donors. Study-level results: Data from an earlier analysis indicated that most TCR beta V segments were productive either about 90% or about 30% of the time. In a later analysis, donors in an Asian-associated ancestry cluster reportedly had fewer N-insertions in productive TCRs than the cohort mean.

A multiplex PCR was run with 60 Vbeta primers and 13 Jbeta primers. Using immunoSEQ multiplex PCR, the repertoire was profiled, and TCRdb retains in-frame clones only, with some absent. Altogether approximately 100,000 clones are present, 75% to 85% being singletons, with the ten largest covering approximately 3.8%. The CDR3 covers 18 residues. CDR1 is MNHEY and CDR2 is SMNVEV in the germline V gene (reference sequence). The V and J ends lost 5 bases and 2 bases, in that order; junction bases with no gene match: 9. Concerning this clone itself: Its matching antigen is unknown.

Material for sequencing was PBMCs. This chain joins TRBV27 and TRBJ2-6; 10 bases match TRBD1. The sequence was collected from a woman aged 40 to 50 in good health and CMV-seronegative. The CDR3 DNA is TGTGCCAGCAGTCCGCGGACAGGGGGATATGCTGGGGCCAACGTCCTGACTTTC. This encodes CASSPRTGGYAGANVLTF.